The T cell receptor (beta chain) described here comes from a study of T cells in Graves' hyperthyroidism and ophthalmopathy. The V end lost 0 bases, the J end lost 3 bases, and 12 bases lay between the germline ends. CDR3 length: 16 residues. Germline assignment: CDR1 MNHEY and CDR2 SMNVEV (reference sequence). There are many counts of this clonotype. The CDR3 regions of TCR beta were amplified from RNA transcripts. HTBI primers were employed in a first-round RT-PCR of the TCR CDR3. In TCRdb, the multiplex PCR reads were re-called with MiXCR into one record per CDR3 protein. This table has approximately 560,000 distinct CDR3 sequences, 15% to 18% appearing once.

V is TRBV27 and J is TRBJ1-5, with D maybe TRBD1 (6 bases). This clonotype was obtained from a woman under 40 with Graves' hyperthyroidism. Material: blood. The CDR3 sequence: CASSLSRTVNNQPQHF. CDR3 sequence (DNA): TGTGCCAGCAGTTTATCTAGGACAGTCAACAATCAGCCCCAGCATTTT.